These T cell receptor beta chains were read from a single sample in a study of PD-1 blockade in mismatch repair-deficient tumors. The method was immunoSEQ multiplex PCR; TCRdb's version includes in-frame clones alone and lacks a portion of them. The data hold some 120,000 clones, with 65% to 80% observed a single time. The sample consisted of peripheral blood, taken about 13 months after starting pembrolizumab. These receptors were taken from an adult with mismatch repair-deficient cancer. CDR3s include the opening cysteine and the closing phenylalanine or tryptophan. A D gene is named only where the DNA matches it firmly. A clone size is listed for some rows: how often the clone was seen (once, few, many), or a class if it is expanded.

TRBV6-5,NA,TRBJ2-7,TRBD2,TGTGCCACCAGTCCGGGACTAGCGCGGTACGAGCAGTACTTC,CATSPGLARYEQYF
TRBV11-2,NA,TRBJ1-6,NA,TGTGCCAGCACTGCAGCGGGCAATTCACCCCTCCACTTT,CASTAAGNSPLHF
TRBV10-2,NA,TRBJ2-7,TRBD2,TGCGCCAGCAGCAGGACTAGCTCCTACGAGCAGTACTTC,CASSRTSSYEQYF
TRBV7-2,NA,TRBJ2-7,NA,TGTGCCAGCAGCTTAGCGCGCGGGGCGGTCTACGAGCAGTACTTC,CASSLARGAVYEQYF
TRBV11-3,NA,TRBJ2-5,TRBD2,TGTGCCAGCAGCTTAGGGGCGGGAGGGCAAGAGACCCAGTACTTC,CASSLGAGGQETQYF
TRBV2,NA,TRBJ2-1,NA,TGTGCCAGCAGGGCCGGAGTTTGGGGACGGACCTCCTACAATGAGCAGTTCTTC,CASRAGVWGRTSYNEQFF
TRBV7-9,NA,TRBJ1-1,NA,TGTGCCAGCAGCTTAGCAGCGACTGAAGCTTTCTTT,CASSLAATEAFF
TRBV29-1,once,TRBJ2-1,TRBD2,TGCAGCGTTGAAAAAGCGGGAATTAACATTGAGCAGTTCTTC,CSVEKAGINIEQFF
TRBV5-6,once,TRBJ2-2,TRBD2,TGTGCCAGCAGCTTTAGCGGGACGAACACCGGGGAGCTGTTTTTT,CASSFSGTNTGELFF
TRBV6-6,NA,TRBJ2-1,NA,TGTGCCAGCAGCCCCAACAGGGTCCATGAGCAGTTCTTC,CASSPNRVHEQFF
TRBV4-1,NA,TRBJ2-1,NA,TGCGCCAGCAGCCACGGACTTCTTTTCTCCTACAATGAGCAGTTCTTC,CASSHGLLFSYNEQFF
TRBV27,NA,TRBJ1-4,TRBD1,TGTGCCAGCAGTTTCCTTGGGACAGACGAGGAAAAACTGTTTTTT,CASSFLGTDEEKLFF
TRBV5-4,NA,TRBJ2-4,NA,TGTGCCAGCAGCTTGAAGAGGGAAGCCAAAAACATTCAGTACTTC,CASSLKREAKNIQYF
TRBV6-6,once,TRBJ2-7,NA,TGTGCCAGCAGTTACTCGCCAGGGCTCCACGAGCAGTACTTC,CASSYSPGLHEQYF
TRBV28,few,TRBJ1-4,NA,TGTGCCAGCAGTTTAAGGCCTCAGGGAAGACTGTTTTTT,CASSLRPQGRLFF
TRBV6-6,NA,TRBJ2-7,NA,TGTGCCAGCAGGACGGAGGGGTTGAGGTACGAGCAGTACTTC,CASRTEGLRYEQYF
TRBV4-2,NA,TRBJ2-1,NA,TGTGCCAGCAGCCCCCTCGGAGATGAGCAGTTCTTC,CASSPLGDEQFF
TRBV20-1,NA,TRBJ2-7,NA,TGCAGTGCTGGGGTGGGGGACGAGCAGTACTTC,CSAGVGDEQYF
TRBV18,NA,TRBJ2-7,TRBD1,TGTGCCAGCTCACCTTTCCCGGCCGGACAGGGAGGTGAGCAGTACTTC,CASSPFPAGQGGEQYF
TRBV25-1,NA,TRBJ1-1,TRBD1,TGTGCCAGCAGTGGACGACAGGGCCTGGGCACTGAAGCTTTCTTT,CASSGRQGLGTEAFF
TRBV18,NA,TRBJ1-4,TRBD1,TGTGCCAGCTCACCTCGGTTACAGGGGGCCGGTGAAAAACTGTTTTTT,CASSPRLQGAGEKLFF
TRBV2,once,TRBJ1-4,NA,TGTGCCAGCAGGGAGGGGGTGTCACTGTTTTTT,CASREGVSLFF
TRBV6-5,few,TRBJ1-1,NA,TGTGCCAGCGCCGGGGTGAACACTGAAGCTTTCTTT,CASAGVNTEAFF
TRBV19,NA,TRBJ2-1,TRBD2,TGTGCCAGTAGGGGACTAGCGGGATCTGAGCAGTTCTTC,CASRGLAGSEQFF
TRBV18,NA,TRBJ1-5,TRBD1,TGTGCCAGCTCACCGGGACAGGGGAATCAGCCCCAGCATTTT,CASSPGQGNQPQHF
TRBV18,NA,TRBJ2-1,TRBD2,TGTGCCAGCTCCTCGGGGGGGGCTGCCTACAATGAGCAGTTCTTC,CASSSGGAAYNEQFF
TRBV19,NA,TRBJ2-3,NA,TGTGCCAGTAGTGGGGTTAGCGGAACTAGCACAGATACGCAGTATTTT,CASSGVSGTSTDTQYF
TRBV6-6,NA,TRBJ1-5,NA,TGTGCCAGCAGTAACACAGGGATCCATCAGCCCCAGCATTTT,CASSNTGIHQPQHF
TRBV5-4,NA,TRBJ2-1,TRBD2,TGTGCCAGCAGCTTGGGGATGTGGCGGGAGGGGAGCTACAATGAGCAGTTCTTC,CASSLGMWREGSYNEQFF
TRBV7-3,few,TRBJ2-6,NA,TGTGCCAGCAGCTTAAGCTCTAGCCCTGGGGCCAACGTCCTGACTTTC,CASSLSSSPGANVLTF
TRBV6-5,NA,TRBJ1-4,NA,TGTGCCGGCGCGGACGGCCGTAATGAAAAACTGTTTTTT,CAGADGRNEKLFF
TRBV30,NA,TRBJ1-4,NA,TGTGCCTGGAGGACTAACCGGGACAAGAATGAAAAACTGTTTTTT,CAWRTNRDKNEKLFF
TRBV6-1,NA,TRBJ2-3,NA,TGTGCCAGCAGGCTCGGGCCAACAGATACGCAGTATTTT,CASRLGPTDTQYF
TRBV27,NA,TRBJ2-7,NA,TGTGCCAGCAGTTCCGGACTCTCCTACGAGCAGTACTTC,CASSSGLSYEQYF
TRBV9,NA,TRBJ1-5,TRBD1,TGTGCCAGCAGTTCCGGGGACAGTAGCAATCAGCCCCAGCATTTT,CASSSGDSSNQPQHF
TRBV7-7,NA,TRBJ2-2,TRBD2,TGTGCTAGCAGCTTAGCGCCGGGGGCGGGAGGAGGTACCGGGGAGCTGTTTTTT,CASSLAPGAGGGTGELFF
TRBV6-9,NA,TRBJ1-5,TRBD1,TGTGCCAGCAGTTACAGGGGGGACAATCAGCCCCAGCATTTT,CASSYRGDNQPQHF
TRBV7-3,NA,TRBJ2-2,NA,TGTGCCTCGAGACAGCTTTCCAACACCGGGGAGCTGTTTTTT,CASRQLSNTGELFF
TRBV19,NA,TRBJ1-4,TRBD1,TGTGCCAGTACAAACAGGGGAGGGTTTGAAAAACTGTTTTTT,CASTNRGGFEKLFF
TRBV5-6,NA,TRBJ2-3,TRBD1,TGTGCCAGCAGCGCCGGACAGGGCTACACAGATACGCAGTATTTT,CASSAGQGYTDTQYF
TRBV11-2,NA,TRBJ2-1,TRBD2,TGTGCCAGCAGCGTGGGACTAGATGTCGGCAATGAGCAGTTCTTC,CASSVGLDVGNEQFF
TRBV7-9,NA,TRBJ2-6,TRBD2,TGTGCCAGCAGCCCCGAGCGGGAGGGAATATTCTCTGGGGCCAACGTCCTGACTTTC,CASSPEREGIFSGANVLTF
TRBV5-1,NA,TRBJ2-1,NA,TGCGCCAGCAGCTTGGGGTTGAGTGGGGGTGAGCAGTTCTTC,CASSLGLSGGEQFF
TRBV2,NA,TRBJ1-1,NA,TGTGCCAGCAGTAGGGCAGGGATCGGGCCTTCCACTGAAGCTTTCTTT,CASSRAGIGPSTEAFF
TRBV7-2,NA,TRBJ1-5,NA,TGTGCCAGCACCCCTGAGGGGAGCCAGCCCCAGCATTTT,CASTPEGSQPQHF
TRBV6-1,NA,TRBJ2-1,NA,TGTGCCAGCAAACAAACAGGGTCAGGTGAGCAGTTCTTC,CASKQTGSGEQFF
TRBV19,NA,TRBJ1-4,TRBD1,TGTGCCAGTAGTACGGGGGACAGGGTCTATGAAAAACTGTTTTTT,CASSTGDRVYEKLFF
TRBV5-4,once,TRBJ1-1,NA,TGTGCCAGCAGCTCTTCGGGGGGCACTGAAGCTTTCTTT,CASSSSGGTEAFF
TRBV7-2,NA,TRBJ1-2,NA,TGTGCCAGCAGCTTAGAGGGGTGGACAGCCTATGGCTACACCTTC,CASSLEGWTAYGYTF
TRBV19,NA,TRBJ2-3,TRBD2,TGTGCCACTAGCGAGGGACTAGCGGATTTCTTTAGCACAGATACGCAGTATTTT,CATSEGLADFFSTDTQYF
TRBV27,once,TRBJ2-7,NA,TGTGCCAGCAGTTTAGGGGGATACGAGCAGTACTTC,CASSLGGYEQYF
TRBV5-1,NA,TRBJ1-1,TRBD1,TGCGCCAGCAGCGTAGGACAGGGCGGAGGCACTGAAGCTTTCTTT,CASSVGQGGGTEAFF
TRBV2,NA,TRBJ2-7,NA,TGTGCCAGCAGTGAAGCACCGGGACGGGGGTCAGACGAGCAGTACTTC,CASSEAPGRGSDEQYF
TRBV11-3,NA,TRBJ2-5,NA,TGTGCCAGCAGCTTAGGGGGAGGTACGGGAGAGACCCAGTACTTC,CASSLGGGTGETQYF